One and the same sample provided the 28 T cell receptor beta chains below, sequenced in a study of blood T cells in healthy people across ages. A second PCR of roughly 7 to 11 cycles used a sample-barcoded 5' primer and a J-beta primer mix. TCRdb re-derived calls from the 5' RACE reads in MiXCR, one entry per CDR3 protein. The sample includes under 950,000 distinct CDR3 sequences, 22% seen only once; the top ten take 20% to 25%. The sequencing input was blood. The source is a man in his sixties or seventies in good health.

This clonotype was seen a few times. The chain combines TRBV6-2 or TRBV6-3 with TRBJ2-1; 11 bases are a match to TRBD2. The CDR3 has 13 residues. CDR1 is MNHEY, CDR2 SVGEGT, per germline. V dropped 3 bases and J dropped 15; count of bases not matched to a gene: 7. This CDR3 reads CASSYLAGGPRFF. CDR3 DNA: TGTGCCAGCAGTTATTTAGCGGGAGGGCCGCGGTTCTTC.

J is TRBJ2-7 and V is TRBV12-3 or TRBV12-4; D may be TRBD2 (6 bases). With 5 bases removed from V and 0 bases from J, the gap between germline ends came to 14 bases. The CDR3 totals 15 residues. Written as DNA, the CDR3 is TGTGCCAGCAGTCCGGGACTTACGAGCTCCTACGAGCAGTACTTC. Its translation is CASSPGLTSSYEQYF.

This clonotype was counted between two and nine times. The CDR3 here is CASSLLRTRVGAMTEAFF. The CDR3 DNA sequence: TGTGCCAGCAGTTTATTGAGGACCCGGGTGGGGGCGATGACTGAAGCTTTCTTT. V gene TRBV28 combines with J gene TRBJ1-1; weak D call: TRBD1 (6 bases). The CDR3 runs to 18 residues. Trimming removed 1 base from V and 5 bases from J, with 23 bases in between. Per germline, CDR1 MDHEN and CDR2 SYDVKM.

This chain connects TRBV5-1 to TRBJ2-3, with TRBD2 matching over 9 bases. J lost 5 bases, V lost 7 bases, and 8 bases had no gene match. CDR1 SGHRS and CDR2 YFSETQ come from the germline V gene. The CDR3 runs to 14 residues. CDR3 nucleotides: TGCGCCAGCGAGGCGGGGGGGCGTGGAGATACGCAGTATTTT. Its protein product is CASEAGGRGDTQYF.

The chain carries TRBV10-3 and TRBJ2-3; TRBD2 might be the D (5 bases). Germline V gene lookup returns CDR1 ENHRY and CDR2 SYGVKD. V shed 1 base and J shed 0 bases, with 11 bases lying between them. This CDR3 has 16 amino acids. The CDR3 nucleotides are TGTGCCATCAGTGAGTGGGGAGAAATAAGCACAGATACGCAGTATTTT. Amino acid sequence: CAISEWGEISTDTQYF.

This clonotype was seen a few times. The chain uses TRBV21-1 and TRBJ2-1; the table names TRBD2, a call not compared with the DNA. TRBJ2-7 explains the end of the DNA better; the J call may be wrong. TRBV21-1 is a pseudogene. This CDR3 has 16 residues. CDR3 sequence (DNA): TGTGCCAGCAGCAAAGACTCGCGGGAGGGCTCCTACGAGCAGTACGTC. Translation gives CASSKDSREGSYEQYV.

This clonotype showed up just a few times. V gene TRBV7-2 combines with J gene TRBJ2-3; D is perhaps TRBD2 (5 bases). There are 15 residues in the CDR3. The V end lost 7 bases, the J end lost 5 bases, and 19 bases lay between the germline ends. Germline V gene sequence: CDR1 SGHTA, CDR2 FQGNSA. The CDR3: CASTTLRSDLDTQYF. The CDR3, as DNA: TGTGCCAGCACCACGCTTAGGTCGGACTTAGATACGCAGTATTTT.

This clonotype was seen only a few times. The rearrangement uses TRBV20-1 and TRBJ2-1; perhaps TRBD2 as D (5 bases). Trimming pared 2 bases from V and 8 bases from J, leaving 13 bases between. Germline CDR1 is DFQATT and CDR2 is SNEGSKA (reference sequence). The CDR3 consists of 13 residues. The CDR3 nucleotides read TGCAGTGCTAGAACTAGTTTCGGTGATGAGCAGTTCTTC. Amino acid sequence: CSARTSFGDEQFF.

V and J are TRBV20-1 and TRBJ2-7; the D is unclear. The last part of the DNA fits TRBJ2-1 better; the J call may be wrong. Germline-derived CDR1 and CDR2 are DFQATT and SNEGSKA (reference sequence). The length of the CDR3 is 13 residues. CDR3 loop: CSRWAPTRNEQFF. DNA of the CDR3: TGCAGTCGTTGGGCTCCTACTCGCAATGAGCAGTTCTTC.

CDR3 residues: CASSLVGTATDTQYF. The CDR3 nucleotides are TGTGCCAGCAGCTTAGTTGGGACGGCAACAGATACGCAGTATTTT. V is TRBV11-3 and J is TRBJ2-3; either TRBD1 or TRBD2 may supply D (5 bases each). This CDR3 contains 15 residues. Germline CDR1 SGHNT, CDR2 YENEEA. V was cut by 1 base and J by 3 bases, with 11 bases left in between.

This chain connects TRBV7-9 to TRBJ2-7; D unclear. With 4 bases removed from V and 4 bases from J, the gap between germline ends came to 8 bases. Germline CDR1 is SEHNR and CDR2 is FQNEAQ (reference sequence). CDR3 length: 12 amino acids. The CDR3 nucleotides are TGTGCCAGCAGCTCGCTGGGTTACGAGCAGTACGTC. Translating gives CASSSLGYEQYV.

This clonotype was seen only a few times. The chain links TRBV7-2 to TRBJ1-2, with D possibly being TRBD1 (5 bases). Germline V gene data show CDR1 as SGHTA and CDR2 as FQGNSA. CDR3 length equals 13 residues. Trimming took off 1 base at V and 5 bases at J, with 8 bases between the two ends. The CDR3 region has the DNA TGTGCCAGCAGCTTAGGGACAACTTATGGCTACACCTTC. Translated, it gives CASSLGTTYGYTF.

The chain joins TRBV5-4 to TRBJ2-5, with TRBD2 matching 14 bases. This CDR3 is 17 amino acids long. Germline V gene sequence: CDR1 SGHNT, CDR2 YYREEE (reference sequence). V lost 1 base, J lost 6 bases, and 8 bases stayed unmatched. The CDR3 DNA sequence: TGTGCCAGCAGCTTGCATGGGACTAGCGGGAGCGGAAAGACCCAGTACTTC. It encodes CASSLHGTSGSGKTQYF.

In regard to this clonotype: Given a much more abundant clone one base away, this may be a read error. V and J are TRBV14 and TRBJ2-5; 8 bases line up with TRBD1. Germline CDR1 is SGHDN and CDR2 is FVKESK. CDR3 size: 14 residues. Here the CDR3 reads CASSQHRGKEIQYF. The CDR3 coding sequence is TGTGCCAGCAGCCAGCACAGGGGGAAAGAGATCCAGTACTTC.

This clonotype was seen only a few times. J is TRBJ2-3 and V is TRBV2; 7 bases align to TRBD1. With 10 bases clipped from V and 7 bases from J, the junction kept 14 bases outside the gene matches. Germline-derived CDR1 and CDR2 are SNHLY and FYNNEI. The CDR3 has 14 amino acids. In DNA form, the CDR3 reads TGTGCCACCAGGCAGATAACAGGGGAAAATACGCAGTATTTT. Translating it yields CATRQITGENTQYF.

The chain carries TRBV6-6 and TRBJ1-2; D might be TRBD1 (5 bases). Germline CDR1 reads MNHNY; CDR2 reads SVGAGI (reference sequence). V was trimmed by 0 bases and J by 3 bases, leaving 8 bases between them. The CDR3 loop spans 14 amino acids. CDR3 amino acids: CASSYSTDYYGYTF. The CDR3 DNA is TGTGCCAGCAGTTACTCGACAGACTACTATGGCTACACCTTC.

The CDR3 is CASSDNSGNTIYF. CDR3 DNA: TGCGCCAGCAGCGATAACTCTGGAAACACCATATATTTT. The chain is built from TRBV5-1 and TRBJ1-3, with D hard to call. The length of the CDR3 is 13 residues. Germline assignment: CDR1 SGHRS and CDR2 YFSETQ. The V end lost 4 bases, the J end lost 0 bases, and 5 bases lay between the germline ends.

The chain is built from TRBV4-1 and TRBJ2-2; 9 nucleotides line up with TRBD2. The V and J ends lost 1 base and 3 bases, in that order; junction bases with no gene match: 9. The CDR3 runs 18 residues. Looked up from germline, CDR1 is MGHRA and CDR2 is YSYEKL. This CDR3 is CASSQVWLAGPYTGELFF. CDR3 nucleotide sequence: TGCGCCAGCAGCCAAGTTTGGCTAGCGGGGCCTTACACCGGGGAGCTGTTTTTT.

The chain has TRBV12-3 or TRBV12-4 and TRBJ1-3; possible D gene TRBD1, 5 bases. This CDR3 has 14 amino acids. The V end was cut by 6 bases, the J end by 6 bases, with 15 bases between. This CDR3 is CASRDTGSENTIYF. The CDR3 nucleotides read TGTGCCAGCAGAGACACAGGAAGTGAAAACACCATATATTTT.

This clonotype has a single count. The CDR3 reads CSAAPSTSGHYEQYF. The CDR3 bases are TGCAGTGCTGCGCCATCGACTAGCGGTCACTACGAGCAGTACTTC. The chain employs TRBV20-1 and TRBJ2-7; 9 positions match TRBD2. Germline V lookup: CDR1 DFQATT, CDR2 SNEGSKA (reference sequence). Losses at the gene ends were 5 bases for V and 3 bases for J; bases not matched to a gene: 11. This CDR3 region has 15 residues.

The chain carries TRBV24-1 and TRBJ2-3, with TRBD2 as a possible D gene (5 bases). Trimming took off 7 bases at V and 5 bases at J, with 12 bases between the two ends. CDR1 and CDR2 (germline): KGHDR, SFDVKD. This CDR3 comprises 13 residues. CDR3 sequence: CATRGSGGDTQYF. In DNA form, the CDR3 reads TGTGCCACCAGGGGATCAGGAGGAGATACGCAGTATTTT.

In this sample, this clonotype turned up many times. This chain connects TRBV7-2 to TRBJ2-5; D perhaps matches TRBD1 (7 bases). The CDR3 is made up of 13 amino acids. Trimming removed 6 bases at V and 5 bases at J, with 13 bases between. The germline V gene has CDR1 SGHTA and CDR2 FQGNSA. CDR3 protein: CASSRQGGETQYF. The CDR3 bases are TGTGCCAGCAGTCGACAGGGAGGCGAGACCCAGTACTTC.

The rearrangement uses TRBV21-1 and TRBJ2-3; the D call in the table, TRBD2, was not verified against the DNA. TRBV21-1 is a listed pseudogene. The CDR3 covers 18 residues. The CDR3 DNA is TGTGCCAGCAGAAAATATAATGGTCTAGCGGGAGACACAGATACGCAGTATTTT. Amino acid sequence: CASRKYNGLAGDTDTQYF.

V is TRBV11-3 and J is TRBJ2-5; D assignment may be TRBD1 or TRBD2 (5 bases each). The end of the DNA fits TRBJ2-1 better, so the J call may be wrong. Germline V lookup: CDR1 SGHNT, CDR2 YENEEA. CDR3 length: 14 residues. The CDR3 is CASSFEGSGGEQFF. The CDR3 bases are TGTGCCAGCAGCTTTGAGGGGAGCGGTGGTGAGCAGTTCTTC.

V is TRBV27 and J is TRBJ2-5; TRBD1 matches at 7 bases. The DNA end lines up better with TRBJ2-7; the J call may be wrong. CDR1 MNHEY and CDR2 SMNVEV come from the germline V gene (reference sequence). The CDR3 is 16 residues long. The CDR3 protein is CASSSHTRTGPYEQYF. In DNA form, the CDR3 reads TGTGCCAGCAGTTCCCATACCCGGACAGGTCCCTACGAGCAGTACTTC.

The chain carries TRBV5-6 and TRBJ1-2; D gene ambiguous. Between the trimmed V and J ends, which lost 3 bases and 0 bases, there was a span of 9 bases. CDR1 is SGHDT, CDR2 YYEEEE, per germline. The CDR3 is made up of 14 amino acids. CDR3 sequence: CASSSGRANYGYTF. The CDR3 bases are TGTGCCAGCAGCTCCGGTAGAGCTAACTATGGCTACACCTTC.

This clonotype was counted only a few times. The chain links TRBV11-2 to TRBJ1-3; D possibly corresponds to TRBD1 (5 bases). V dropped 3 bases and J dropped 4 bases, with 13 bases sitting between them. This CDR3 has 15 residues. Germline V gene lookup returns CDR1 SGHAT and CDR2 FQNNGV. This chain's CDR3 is CASSFAPTGGNTIYF. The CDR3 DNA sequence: TGTGCCAGCAGCTTCGCCCCAACAGGAGGAAACACCATATATTTT. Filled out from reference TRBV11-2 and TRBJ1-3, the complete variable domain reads EAGVAQSPRYKIIEKRQSVAFWCNPISGHATLYWYQQILGQGPKLLIQFQNNGVVDDSQLPKDRFSAERLKGVDSTLKIQPAKLEDSAVYLCASSFAPTGGNTIYFGEGSWLTVV.

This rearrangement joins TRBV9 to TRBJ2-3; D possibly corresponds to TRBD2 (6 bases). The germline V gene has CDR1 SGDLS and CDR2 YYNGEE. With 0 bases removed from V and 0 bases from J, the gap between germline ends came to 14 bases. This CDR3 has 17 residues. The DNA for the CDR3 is TGTGCCAGCAGCGTAGGGGTTAGCGGAGGAAGCACAGATACGCAGTATTTT. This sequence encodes CASSVGVSGGSTDTQYF.